Detailed here is one T cell receptor beta chain. Authors' analysis steps: Estimation of nucleated cell counts relied on the amplification of reference gene primers. The table came from immunoSEQ multiplex PCR; TCRdb's copy has only in-frame clones and leaves some out. For V, J and clone size, that table is used; D and trimming come from the DNA. The sample includes tens of thousands of clones, about 87% of them seen just once. This sample was taken from a study of blood T cell repertoires in COVID-19. At the level of the study: Acute and convalescent COVID-19 samples came from the United States, Italy and Spain. PBMCs, B-cell-depleted T cells, or T cells provided the cDNA or gDNA that made up the material.

CDR1 and CDR2 (germline): LNHDA, SQIVND (reference sequence). V gave up 3 bases and J gave up 2 bases, with 17 bases separating them. The CDR3 consists of 17 residues. Sequences were obtained from peripheral blood. The rearrangement joins TRBV19 to TRBJ2-1; D unresolved. This TCR was recovered from a woman older than 75 with acute or convalescent COVID-19. The CDR3 reads CASSIKRSPLTYNEQFF. In DNA, the CDR3 is TGTGCCAGTAGTATTAAGAGGTCACCTTTGACCTACAATGAGCAGTTCTTC.